Listed below are T cell receptor beta chains from one sample, sequenced in a study of blood T cell repertoires in COVID-19. Sequencing used immunoSEQ multiplex PCR; TCRdb keeps in-frame clones, though not all of them. The table records 200,000 to 300,000 clones, about nine tenths of them present only once. The specimen was peripheral blood. Receptor source: a woman aged 40 to 50 who had recovered from COVID-19. CDR3s include the opening cysteine and the closing phenylalanine or tryptophan. Each record gives: clone size, CDR3 length, D gene, J gene, V gene, CDR3 protein, CDR3 DNA. D genes are given only for firm matches. Only some rows state a clone size, as once, few, many or a class for expanded clones.

NA	15	TRBD1	TRBJ2-5	TRBV14	CASSQMAGGAETQYF	TGTGCCAGCAGCCAAATGGCAGGGGGCGCGGAGACCCAGTACTTC
NA	12	NA	TRBJ1-1	TRBV13	CASTGLGTEAFF	TGTGCCAGCACCGGGTTGGGCACTGAAGCTTTCTTT
NA	16	NA	TRBJ2-7	TRBV5-1	CASSPLGQGSSYEQYF	TGCGCCAGCAGCCCCCTCGGGCAGGGTAGCTCCTACGAGCAGTACTTC
NA	14	NA	TRBJ1-2	TRBV10-3	CAISEGAANYGYTF	TGTGCCATCAGTGAGGGGGCAGCTAACTATGGCTACACCTTC
NA	14	TRBD2	TRBJ2-5	TRBV11-2	CASKSGGIQETQYF	TGTGCCAGCAAAAGCGGGGGGATCCAAGAGACCCAGTACTTC
NA	15	TRBD2	TRBJ2-1	TRBV7-2	CASSPGRGSYNEQFF	TGTGCCAGCAGCCCCGGGAGGGGCTCCTACAATGAGCAGTTCTTC
few	18	TRBD1	TRBJ2-7	TRBV19	CASSFYSPGTGIPYEQYF	TGTGCCAGTAGTTTTTACTCACCCGGGACAGGGATCCCCTACGAGCAGTACTTC
once	11	NA	TRBJ1-1	TRBV30	CASRSGVEAFF	TGTGCCTCCCGGTCCGGGGTTGAAGCTTTCTTT
few	11	TRBD1	TRBJ1-1	TRBV20-1	CSAPRTGGAFF	TGCAGTGCTCCACGGACAGGGGGAGCTTTCTTT
NA	13	TRBD1	TRBJ1-1	TRBV19	CASSYGQGIEAFF	TGTGCCAGTAGCTACGGACAGGGCATAGAAGCTTTCTTT
NA	14	NA	TRBJ1-1	TRBV7-2	CASSSITPGTEAFF	TGTGCCAGCAGCTCGATAACACCGGGCACTGAAGCTTTCTTT
NA	14	TRBD1	TRBJ1-4	TRBV6-6	CASSFEGAGEKLFF	TGTGCCAGCAGTTTTGAGGGGGCGGGTGAAAAACTGTTTTTT
few	14	TRBD2	TRBJ2-5	TRBV3-1/TRBV3-2	CASSQVPAGETQYF	TGTGCCAGCAGCCAAGTCCCAGCGGGGGAGACCCAGTACTTC
NA	16	NA	TRBJ2-1	TRBV30	CAWSVRTAKAYNEQFF	TGTGCCTGGAGTGTACGGACAGCAAAAGCCTACAATGAGCAGTTCTTC
NA	15	NA	TRBJ1-6	TRBV6-1	CASSEVGGINSPLHF	TGTGCCAGCAGTGAGGTCGGGGGGATTAATTCACCCCTCCACTTT
NA	11	NA	TRBJ1-1	TRBV30	CAWVGGTEAFF	TGTGCCTGGGTCGGAGGCACTGAAGCTTTCTTT
once	11	NA	TRBJ1-2	TRBV9	CASSVAGDYTF	TGTGCCAGCAGCGTAGCAGGGGACTACACCTTC
NA	17	NA	TRBJ2-7	TRBV9	CASSVGVAQGNPYEQYF	TGTGCCAGCAGCGTAGGAGTGGCGCAGGGGAACCCCTACGAGCAGTACTTC
few	15	TRBD1	TRBJ1-5	TRBV7-2	CASSQTGTGNQPQHF	TGTGCCAGCAGCCAAACCGGGACAGGCAATCAGCCCCAGCATTTT
few	14	TRBD1	TRBJ2-7	TRBV5-4	CASSGQGPSYEQYF	TGTGCCAGCAGTGGACAGGGACCCTCCTACGAGCAGTACTTC
NA	15	TRBD2	TRBJ2-1	TRBV20-1	CSASFLAGGYNEQFF	TGCAGTGCTAGTTTTTTAGCGGGGGGATACAATGAGCAGTTCTTC
NA	14	TRBD1	TRBJ2-3	TRBV7-2	CASSRRTGSDTQYF	TGTGCCAGCAGCCGGAGGACAGGGTCAGATACGCAGTATTTT
NA	14	TRBD1	TRBJ1-3	TRBV30	CAWRARGPGNTIYF	TGTGCCTGGAGGGCAAGGGGGCCCGGAAACACCATATATTTT
NA	16	NA	TRBJ2-1	TRBV4-3	CASSQSLVRVNHEQFF	TGCGCCAGCAGCCAAAGTCTCGTCAGGGTCAACCATGAGCAGTTCTTC
NA	11	NA	TRBJ2-5	TRBV2	CASRPEETQYF	TGTGCCAGCAGGCCAGAAGAGACCCAGTACTTC
few	14	TRBD1	TRBJ1-1	TRBV3-1/TRBV3-2	CASSQDLDRGKAFF	TGTGCCAGCAGCCAAGACTTGGACAGGGGGAAAGCTTTCTTT
NA	14	TRBD1	TRBJ2-1	TRBV15	CATNRDRDYNEQFF	TGTGCCACCAACCGGGACAGAGATTACAATGAGCAGTTCTTC
NA	13	NA	TRBJ1-6	TRBV30	CAWSPLLASPLHF	TGTGCCTGGAGCCCTCTCCTTGCGTCACCCCTCCACTTT
NA	15	TRBD1	TRBJ2-3	TRBV24-1	CATSVGTGGTDTQYF	TGTGCCACCAGTGTCGGGACAGGAGGTACAGATACGCAGTATTTT
NA	15	TRBD1	TRBJ1-2	TRBV10-3	CAISEFRDRGYGLVF	TGTGCCATCAGTGAGTTCCGGGACAGGGGTTATGGATTAGTCTTC
NA	17	TRBD1	TRBJ2-5	TRBV10-3	CAISPYRGLDPQETQYF	TGTGCCATCAGTCCTTACAGGGGTCTTGACCCCCAAGAGACCCAGTACTTC
NA	11	NA	TRBJ2-1	TRBV11-2	CASSLVAEQFF	TGTGCCAGCAGCTTAGTAGCTGAGCAGTTCTTC
NA	13	TRBD2	TRBJ2-7	TRBV6-5	CASLTSGAYEQYF	TGTGCCAGCTTAACTAGCGGAGCATACGAGCAGTACTTC
NA	15	NA	TRBJ1-2	TRBV7-2	CASSLQSGVNYGYTF	TGTGCCAGCAGCTTACAGTCAGGGGTTAACTATGGCTACACCTTC
NA	13	NA	TRBJ1-5	TRBV5-6	CASSLVNNQPQHF	TGTGCCAGCAGCTTGGTCAACAATCAGCCCCAGCATTTT
NA	19	TRBD1	TRBJ2-3	TRBV6-2/TRBV6-3	CASSLYPPGQGKSTDTQYF	TGTGCCAGCAGCCTATACCCCCCCGGACAGGGGAAGAGCACAGATACGCAGTATTTT
NA	13	NA	TRBJ1-1	TRBV11-3	CASSFRVETEAFF	TGTGCCAGCAGCTTCAGGGTTGAGACTGAAGCTTTCTTT
NA	16	TRBD2	TRBJ2-5	TRBV5-1	CASSSRTSAGQETQYF	TGCGCCAGCAGCTCTCGAACTAGCGCCGGACAAGAGACCCAGTACTTC
NA	16	NA	TRBJ1-5	TRBV6-5	CASSYSPGGGNQPQHF	TGTGCCAGCAGTTACTCCCCGGGGGGTGGCAATCAGCCCCAGCATTTT
NA	14	TRBD1	TRBJ2-2	TRBV30	CAWSVDRGRGELFF	TGTGCCTGGAGTGTAGACAGGGGGCGAGGGGAGCTGTTTTTT
NA	15	NA	TRBJ1-2	TRBV7-2	CASSLEVRDFYGYTF	TGTGCCAGCAGCTTAGAAGTCAGGGACTTCTATGGCTACACCTTC
NA	14	NA	TRBJ2-7	TRBV3-1/TRBV3-2	CASSQAFLSYEQYF	TGTGCCAGCAGCCAAGCCTTTCTCTCCTACGAGCAGTACTTC
few	13	TRBD1	TRBJ1-2	TRBV12-3/TRBV12-4	CASSLWDSYGYTF	TGTGCCAGCAGTTTATGGGACAGCTATGGCTACACCTTC
NA	16	TRBD1	TRBJ2-2	TRBV19	CASSVTGGRGTGELFF	TGTGCCAGTAGCGTGACAGGGGGTAGGGGCACCGGGGAGCTGTTTTTT